Listed here are 3 T cell receptor beta chains from one sample, sequenced in a study of T cells in Graves' hyperthyroidism and ophthalmopathy. The TCR beta CDR3 regions underwent amplification using RNA transcripts as the source. Researchers ran a first-round RT-PCR on the TCR CDR3 using the HTBI primer set. A single record per CDR3 protein comes from TCRdb applying MiXCR to the multiplex PCR reads. This table holds a few hundred thousand distinct CDR3 sequences, about 18% found once. The material sequenced was blood. These receptors were taken from a man aged 18 to 35 with Graves' ophthalmopathy.

In this sample, this clonotype turned up many times. The V and J genes are TRBV12-3 or TRBV12-4 and TRBJ1-2; no reliable D call. The V gene lost 2 bases and the J gene lost 6 bases, with 7 bases spanning the gap. The CDR3 has 12 residues. This chain's CDR3 is CASSLLYDGYTF. CDR3 sequence (DNA): TGTGCCAGCAGTTTATTGTACGATGGCTACACCTTC.

The CDR3 nucleotides read TGTGCCAGTACCCCCCGCAGTACATATGGCTACACCTTC. Translated: CASTPRSTYGYTF. V usage is TRBV19 and J usage is TRBJ1-2, with unresolved D. From germline, CDR1 is LNHDA and CDR2 SQIVND (reference sequence). The CDR3 extends over 13 amino acids. V gave up 7 bases and J gave up 5 bases, with 14 bases separating them. The variable domain in full, completed from reference TRBV19 and TRBJ1-2, reads DGGITQSPKYLFRKEGQNVTLSCEQNLNHDAMYWYRQDPGQGLRLIYYSQIVNDFQKGDIAEGYSVSREKKESFPLTVTSAQKNPTAFYLCASTPRSTYGYTFGSGTRLTVV.

The CDR3 protein is CASRRGGTDYGYTF. The CDR3 DNA is TGTGCCAGCAGGCGAGGGGGAACGGACTATGGCTACACCTTC. This chain links TRBV12-3 or TRBV12-4 with TRBJ1-2, with D possibly TRBD1 on 6 matching bases. V was trimmed by 6 bases and J by 3 bases, leaving 14 bases between them. The CDR3 contains 14 residues.